This is a list of T cell receptor beta chains from one sample in a study of T cell responses to AZD1222 COVID-19 vaccine. Using immunoSEQ multiplex PCR, the repertoire was profiled, and TCRdb retains in-frame clones only, with some absent. The sample holds some 100,000 clones, roughly 91% seen once. The sequencing here drew on peripheral blood, taken 28 days after the second AZD1222 dose. The receptors were gathered from an adult who received the AZD1222 COVID-19 vaccine. CDR3s include the opening cysteine and the closing phenylalanine or tryptophan. D genes are given only for firm matches. A clone size is listed for some rows: how often the clone was seen (once, few, many), or a class if it is expanded.

V gene: TRBV5-1
D gene: TRBD1
J gene: TRBJ2-2
clone size: NA
CDR3 DNA: TGCGCCAGCAGCTCGGACAGGGCGAACGCCGGGGAGCTGTTTTTT
CDR3 protein: CASSSDRANAGELFF

V gene: TRBV19
D gene: TRBD1
J gene: TRBJ1-6
clone size: NA
CDR3 DNA: TGTGCCAGTAGTACAGGACAGGGGACCGCGGATTCACCCCTCCACTTT
CDR3 protein: CASSTGQGTADSPLHF

V gene: TRBV10-3
D gene: TRBD1
J gene: TRBJ1-5
clone size: NA
CDR3 DNA: TGTGCCACCCACCCAGGGGGTGGTCAGCCCCAGCATTTT
CDR3 protein: CATHPGGGQPQHF

V gene: TRBV6-2/TRBV6-3
D gene: TRBD2
J gene: TRBJ2-1
clone size: once
CDR3 DNA: TGTGCCAGCAGTAGGGCTAGCGGACACTTTATCGAATCCTACAATGAGCAGTTCTTC
CDR3 protein: CASSRASGHFIESYNEQFF

V gene: TRBV27
D gene: NA
J gene: TRBJ2-7
clone size: NA
CDR3 DNA: TGTGCCAGCAGTTTAGCAGACCCCTACGAGCAGTACTTC
CDR3 protein: CASSLADPYEQYF

V gene: TRBV18
D gene: NA
J gene: TRBJ2-2
clone size: NA
CDR3 DNA: TGTGCCAGCTCTGGCACTTACACCGGGGAGCTGTTTTTT
CDR3 protein: CASSGTYTGELFF

V gene: TRBV5-1
D gene: TRBD1
J gene: TRBJ2-2
clone size: NA
CDR3 DNA: TGCGCCAGCAGCCCCCGGGACAGGGCCACCGGGGAGCTGTTTTTT
CDR3 protein: CASSPRDRATGELFF

V gene: TRBV15
D gene: NA
J gene: TRBJ1-1
clone size: NA
CDR3 DNA: TGTGCCACCAGCAGAGGCAGGGTTTTATCGGAAAACACTGAAGCTTTCTTT
CDR3 protein: CATSRGRVLSENTEAFF

V gene: TRBV2
D gene: TRBD1
J gene: TRBJ1-1
clone size: NA
CDR3 DNA: TGTGCCAGCAGTGGATCGGGGACAGCCATACTTAACACTGAAGCTTTCTTT
CDR3 protein: CASSGSGTAILNTEAFF

V gene: TRBV4-2
D gene: TRBD2
J gene: TRBJ2-1
clone size: once
CDR3 DNA: TGTGCCAGCAGCCAAGAGCCTAGCGGGACCTACACTGAGCAGTTCTTC
CDR3 protein: CASSQEPSGTYTEQFF

V gene: TRBV3-1/TRBV3-2
D gene: NA
J gene: TRBJ2-3
clone size: NA
CDR3 DNA: TGTGCCAGCAGCCAGACCATAGATACGCAGTATTTT
CDR3 protein: CASSQTIDTQYF

V gene: TRBV11-3
D gene: TRBD1
J gene: TRBJ2-5
clone size: NA
CDR3 DNA: TGTGCCAGCAGCCTCTACCCGGCAGGGGGCGGAGAGACCCAGTACTTC
CDR3 protein: CASSLYPAGGGETQYF